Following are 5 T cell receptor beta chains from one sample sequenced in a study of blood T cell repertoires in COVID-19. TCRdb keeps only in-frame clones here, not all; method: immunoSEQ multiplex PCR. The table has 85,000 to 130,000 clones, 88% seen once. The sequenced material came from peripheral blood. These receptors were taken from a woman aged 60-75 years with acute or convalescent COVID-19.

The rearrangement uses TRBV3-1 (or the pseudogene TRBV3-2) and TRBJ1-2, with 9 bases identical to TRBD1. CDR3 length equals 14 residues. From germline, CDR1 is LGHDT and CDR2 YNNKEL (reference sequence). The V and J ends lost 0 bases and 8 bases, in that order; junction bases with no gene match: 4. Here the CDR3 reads CASSQDTQGAGYTF. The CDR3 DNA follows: TGTGCCAGCAGCCAAGATACACAGGGGGCGGGCTACACCTTC.

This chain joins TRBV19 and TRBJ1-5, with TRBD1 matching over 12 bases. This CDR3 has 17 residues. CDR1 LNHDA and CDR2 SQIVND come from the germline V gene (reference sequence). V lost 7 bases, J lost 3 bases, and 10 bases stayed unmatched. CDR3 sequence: CASMIGTGGAHNQPQHF. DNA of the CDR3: TGTGCCAGTATGATTGGGACAGGGGGCGCGCACAATCAGCCCCAGCATTTT.

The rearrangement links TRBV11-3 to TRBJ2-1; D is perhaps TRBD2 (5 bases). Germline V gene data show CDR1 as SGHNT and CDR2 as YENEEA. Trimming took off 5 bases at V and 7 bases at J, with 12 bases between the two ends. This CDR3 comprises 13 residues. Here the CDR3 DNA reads TGTGCCAGCAGCGCCGGATGGGAGAATGAGCAGTTCTTC. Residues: CASSAGWENEQFF.

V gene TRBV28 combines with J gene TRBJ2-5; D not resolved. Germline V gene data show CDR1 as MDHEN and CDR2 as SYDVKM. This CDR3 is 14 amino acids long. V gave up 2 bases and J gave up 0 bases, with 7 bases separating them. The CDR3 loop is CASSLPDHQETQYF. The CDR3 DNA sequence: TGTGCCAGCAGTTTACCAGATCACCAAGAGACCCAGTACTTC.

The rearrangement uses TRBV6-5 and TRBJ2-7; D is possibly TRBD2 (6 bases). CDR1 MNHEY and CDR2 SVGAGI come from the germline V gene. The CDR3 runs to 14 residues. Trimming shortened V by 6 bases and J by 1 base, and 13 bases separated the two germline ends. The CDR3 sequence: CASSQTRGSYEQYF. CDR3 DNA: TGTGCCAGCAGCCAGACTAGAGGATCCTACGAGCAGTACTTC.